This TCR beta chain was sequenced in a study of blood T cell repertoires in COVID-19. Study summary: Acute-phase and convalescent COVID-19 samples originated in the United States, Italy and Spain. T cells, B-cell-depleted T cells, or PBMCs supplied cDNA or gDNA.

Original handling: Reference gene primer amplification gave nucleated cell count estimates. TCRdb's copy holds only in-frame clones and misses some; the assay was immunoSEQ multiplex PCR. Clone size and V and J calls were adopted from that table, with D and trimming inferred from the DNA. This repertoire shows around 310,000 clones, 88% found once; its top ten account for 4%. From germline, CDR1 is SGHRS and CDR2 YFSETQ. The CDR3 extends over 15 amino acids. V shed 4 bases and J 5 bases; nucleotides not matched to a gene: 9. Sequenced sample: peripheral blood. The rearrangement uses TRBV5-1 and TRBJ1-2; 9 bases are a match to TRBD1. This clonotype was sampled from a woman between 45 and 65 years old with active or convalescent COVID-19. CDR3 DNA sequence: TGCGCCAGCAGCCAAGGGGACAGGGACCGGTATGGCTACACCTTC. Its protein is CASSQGDRDRYGYTF.